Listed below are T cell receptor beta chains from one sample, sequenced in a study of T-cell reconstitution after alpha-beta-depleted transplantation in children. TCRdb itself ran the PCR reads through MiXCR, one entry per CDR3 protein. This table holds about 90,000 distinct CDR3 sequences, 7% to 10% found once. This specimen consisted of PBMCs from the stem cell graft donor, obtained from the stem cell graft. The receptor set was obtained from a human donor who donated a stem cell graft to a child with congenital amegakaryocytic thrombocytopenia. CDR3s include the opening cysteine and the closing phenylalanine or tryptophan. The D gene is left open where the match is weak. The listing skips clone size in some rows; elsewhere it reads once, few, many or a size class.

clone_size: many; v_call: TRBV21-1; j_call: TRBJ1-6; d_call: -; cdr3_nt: TGTGCCAGCAGCAAAGAGGCCTACCCTTCACCCCTCCACTTT; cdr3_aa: CASSKEAYPSPLHF
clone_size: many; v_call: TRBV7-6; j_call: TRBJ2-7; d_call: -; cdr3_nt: TGTGCCAGCAGCTTAGGTACGGCAGCCGGGGCCGCCTACGAGCAGTACTTC; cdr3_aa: CASSLGTAAGAAYEQYF
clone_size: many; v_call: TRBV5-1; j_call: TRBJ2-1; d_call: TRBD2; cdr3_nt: TGCGCCAGCAGCTTGACTAGCGGGGAGTACAATGAGCAGTTCTTC; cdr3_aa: CASSLTSGEYNEQFF
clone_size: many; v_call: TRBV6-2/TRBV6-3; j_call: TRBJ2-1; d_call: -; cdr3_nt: TGTGCCAGCAGAGAGGACAGTAGCTCCTACAATGAGCAGTTCTTC; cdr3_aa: CASREDSSSYNEQFF
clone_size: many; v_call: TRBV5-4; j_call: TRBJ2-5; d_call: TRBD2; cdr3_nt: TGTGCCAGCAGCCTACGGGGGGAAGAGACCCAGTACTTC; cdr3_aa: CASSLRGEETQYF
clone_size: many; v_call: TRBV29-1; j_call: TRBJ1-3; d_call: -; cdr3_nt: TGCAGCGTTGAAGAACCTGGGGACACCATATATTTT; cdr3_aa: CSVEEPGDTIYF
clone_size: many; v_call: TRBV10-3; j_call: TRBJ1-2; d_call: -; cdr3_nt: TGTGCCATCAGTGAGTCGGACGGTCAAAGGGATGGCTACACCTTC; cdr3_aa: CAISESDGQRDGYTF
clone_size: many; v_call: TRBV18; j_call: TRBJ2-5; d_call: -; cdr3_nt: TGTGCCAGCTCACCGGGGCTAACTGAGACCCAGTACTTC; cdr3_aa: CASSPGLTETQYF
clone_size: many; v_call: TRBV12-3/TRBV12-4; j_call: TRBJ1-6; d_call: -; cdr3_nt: TGTGCCAGCAGTTTTACAGGTTATAATTCACCCCTCCACTTT; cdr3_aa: CASSFTGYNSPLHF
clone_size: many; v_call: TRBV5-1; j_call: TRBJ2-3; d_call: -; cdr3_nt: TGCGCCAGCAGCACCGCTATCACAGATACGCAGTATTTT; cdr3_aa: CASSTAITDTQYF
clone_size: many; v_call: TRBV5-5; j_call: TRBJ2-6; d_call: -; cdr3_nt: TGTGCCAGCAGCTCTTGGACTGGGGCTGGGGCCAACGTCCTGACTTTC; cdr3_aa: CASSSWTGAGANVLTF
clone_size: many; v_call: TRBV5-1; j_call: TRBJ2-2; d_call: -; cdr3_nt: TGCGCCAGCAGCCCTCAGGGGATCGTCACCGGGGAGCTGTTTTTT; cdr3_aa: CASSPQGIVTGELFF
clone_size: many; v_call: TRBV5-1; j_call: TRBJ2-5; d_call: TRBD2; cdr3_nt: TGCGCCAGCAGCTTGGAGATGACTAGCGGGGGGAGGGAGACCCAGTACTTC; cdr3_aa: CASSLEMTSGGRETQYF
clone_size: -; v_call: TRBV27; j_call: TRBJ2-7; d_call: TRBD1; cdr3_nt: TGCACCAGCAGCTCCTATCGGGACAGGGTGGCCCACGAGCAGTACTTC; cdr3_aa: CTSSSYRDRVAHEQYF
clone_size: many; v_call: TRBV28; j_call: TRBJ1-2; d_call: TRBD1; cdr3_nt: TGTGCCAGCAGCGGGACAGGGCGCCTGGCTGGCTACACCTTC; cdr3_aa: CASSGTGRLAGYTF
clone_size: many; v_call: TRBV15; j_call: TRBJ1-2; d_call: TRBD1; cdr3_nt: TGTGCCACCAGCAGTCCCGGGACAGGTGGATATGGCTACACCTTC; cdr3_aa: CATSSPGTGGYGYTF
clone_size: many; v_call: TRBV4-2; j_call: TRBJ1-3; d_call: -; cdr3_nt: TGTGCCAGCAGCCAAGATTTCGGAAGGGGATATGGAAACACCATATATTTT; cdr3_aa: CASSQDFGRGYGNTIYF
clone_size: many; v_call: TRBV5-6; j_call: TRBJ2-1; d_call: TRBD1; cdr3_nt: TGTGCCAGCAGGCCAGGGACAGCCTACAATGAGCAGTTCTTC; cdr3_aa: CASRPGTAYNEQFF
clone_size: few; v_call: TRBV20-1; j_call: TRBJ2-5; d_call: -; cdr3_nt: TGCAGTGCCGCGGACTACAAAAAGTTACAAGAGACCCAGTACTTC; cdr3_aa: CSAADYKKLQETQYF
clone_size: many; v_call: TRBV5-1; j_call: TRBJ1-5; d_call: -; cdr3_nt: TGCGCCAGCAGCTTGGTGCCTAATCAGCCCCAGCATTTT; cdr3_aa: CASSLVPNQPQHF
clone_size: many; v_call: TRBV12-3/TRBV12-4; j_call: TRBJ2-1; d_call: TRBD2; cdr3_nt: TGTGCCAGCAGTTTATCTAGCGGGGGAGAGGATGAGCAGTTCTTC; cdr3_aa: CASSLSSGGEDEQFF
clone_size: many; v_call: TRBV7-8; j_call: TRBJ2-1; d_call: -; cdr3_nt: TGTGCCAGCAGCTTAGCTGGGGGGAACCGCTACCAGTTCTTC; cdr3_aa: CASSLAGGNRYQFF
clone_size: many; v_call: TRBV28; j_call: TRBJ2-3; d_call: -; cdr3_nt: TGTGCCAGCTCCTCACCCGGAAGGGCCGCAGATACGCAGTATTTT; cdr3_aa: CASSSPGRAADTQYF
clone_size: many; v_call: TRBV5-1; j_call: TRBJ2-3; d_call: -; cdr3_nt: TGCGCCAGCAGCTTGGGACCCGGGGAGGGCACAGATACGCAGTATTTT; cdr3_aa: CASSLGPGEGTDTQYF
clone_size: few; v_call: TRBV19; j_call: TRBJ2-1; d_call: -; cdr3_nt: TGTGCCAGTGACTCGGGCTCGCGGAATGAGCAGTTCTTC; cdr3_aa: CASDSGSRNEQFF
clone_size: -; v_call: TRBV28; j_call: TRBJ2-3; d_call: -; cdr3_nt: TGTGCCAGCAGTTTAATGTGGTCGGGGAGCACAGATACGCAGTATTTT; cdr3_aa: CASSLMWSGSTDTQYF
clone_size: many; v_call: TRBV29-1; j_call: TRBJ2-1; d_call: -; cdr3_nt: TGCAGCGCCGAGGGTGGCAGCAATGAGCAGTTCTTC; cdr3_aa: CSAEGGSNEQFF
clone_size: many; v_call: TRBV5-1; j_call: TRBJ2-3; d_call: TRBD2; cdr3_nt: TGCGCCAGCAGCCCGGAGTATCGGGGGGGCACAGATACGCAGTATTTT; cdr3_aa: CASSPEYRGGTDTQYF
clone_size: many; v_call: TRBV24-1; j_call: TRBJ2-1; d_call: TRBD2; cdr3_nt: TGTGCCACCAGTGACCTAGGACTAGCGGGAGTAGGTGAGCAGTTCTTC; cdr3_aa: CATSDLGLAGVGEQFF